A selection of T cell receptor beta chains follows, all from one sample in a study of T-cell memory formation after mild COVID-19. TCRdb fed the 5' RACE reads into MiXCR, producing one record per CDR3 protein. This table has approximately 300,000 distinct CDR3 sequences, more than 15% appearing once. Sample: PBMCs or a T cell subset sorted from them (not recorded which). The source is a man aged 18 to 30 who had mild COVID-19 (a few samples of this study predate the infection). Cell type and time point are not known. CDR3s include the opening cysteine and the closing phenylalanine or tryptophan. D genes are given only for firm matches. Size values are once, few and many counts, or a class for expanded clones, and some rows have none.

d_call	v_call	cdr3_length	j_call	clone_size	cdr3_nt	cdr3_aa
-	TRBV5-5	13	TRBJ2-5	-	TGTGCCAGCAGCTTGGCAGTCGGGGGGACCCAGTACTTC	CASSLAVGGTQYF
TRBD1	TRBV18	16	TRBJ2-1	few	TGTGCCAGCTCACCTTCGGGGCAGGGGGCCTCGACTAAGGAGTTCTTC	CASSPSGQGASTKEFF
TRBD1	TRBV4-3	15	TRBJ2-5	few	TGCGCCAGCAGCCCCGGGACAGGTGCCTTGGAGACCCAGTACTTC	CASSPGTGALETQYF
-	TRBV7-9	15	TRBJ1-4	-	TGTGCCAGCAGCACTCAGGGCGGACGGCGTGAAAAACTGTTTTTT	CASSTQGGRREKLFF
-	TRBV28	13	TRBJ2-1	-	TGTGCCAGCAGTTCTGAATCCTACAATGAGCAGTTCTTC	CASSSESYNEQFF
-	TRBV5-1	14	TRBJ1-2	-	TGCGCCAGCAGCTCGACAGGTCTCGCCTATGGCTACACCTTC	CASSSTGLAYGYTF
-	TRBV24-1	14	TRBJ2-3	few	TGTGCCACCAGTGATTTGGCGGATCGGGATACGCAGTATTTT	CATSDLADRDTQYF
-	TRBV20-1	15	TRBJ2-1	-	TGCAGTGCTAGGGGGGGAATGGGGCCCTACAATGAGCAGTTCTTC	CSARGGMGPYNEQFF
-	TRBV3-1	13	TRBJ2-7	many	TGTGCCAGCAGCCAAGAACAGGGGCGGGGGCAGTACTTC	CASSQEQGRGQYF
-	TRBV4-1	16	TRBJ1-5	once	TGCGCCAGCAGCCGTTGGGACGGACCGGTCAGTCAGCCCCAGCATTTT	CASSRWDGPVSQPQHF
TRBD1	TRBV5-1	13	TRBJ2-2	many	TGCGCCAGCAGCTTGACAGGGGCCGGGGAGCTGTTTTTT	CASSLTGAGELFF
-	TRBV18	13	TRBJ1-2	many	TGTGCCAGCTCCCCGTCGGACTCCCGAGGGAGCACCTTC	CASSPSDSRGSTF
TRBD1	TRBV9	14	TRBJ1-1	-	TGTGCCAGCAGCGCGAGGACAGGGACCACTGAAGCTTTCTTT	CASSARTGTTEAFF
-	TRBV5-1	13	TRBJ2-2	-	TGCGCCAGCGGAGCCTGGGTCGCCGGGGAGCTGTTTTTT	CASGAWVAGELFF
-	TRBV4-1	14	TRBJ2-2	-	TGCGCCAGCAGCCAAGATTGGGAAACCGGGGAGCTGTTTTTT	CASSQDWETGELFF
-	TRBV6-1	14	TRBJ1-5	-	TGTGCCAGCAGGTGGGATCATAGCAATCAGCCCCAGCATTTT	CASRWDHSNQPQHF
-	TRBV7-2	14	TRBJ1-5	few	TGTGCCAGCAGCTTAGAGCCAGGCAGTCAGCCCCAGCATTTT	CASSLEPGSQPQHF
-	TRBV6-4	13	TRBJ2-7	few	TGTGCCAGCAGTGACGCTACTAGGCACGAGCAGTACTTC	CASSDATRHEQYF
-	TRBV25-1	16	TRBJ1-2	-	TGTGCCAGCAGTGAACATCAAAGTGGGGGTTTTGATGGCTACACCTTC	CASSEHQSGGFDGYTF
-	TRBV5-1	14	TRBJ1-5	many	TGCGCCAGCAGCCCGGGTGATAGCAATCAGCCCCAGCATTTT	CASSPGDSNQPQHF
-	TRBV7-2	16	TRBJ2-3	-	TGTGCCAGCAGTCCCGGTAAACGGGGAAGCACAGATACGCAGTATTTT	CASSPGKRGSTDTQYF
-	TRBV6-5	15	TRBJ2-5	many	TGTGCCAGCAGTTACTCGGCTCGGCCTAGGGAGACCCAGTACTTC	CASSYSARPRETQYF
TRBD2	TRBV7-8	15	TRBJ2-5	-	TGTGCCAGCAGCTTAGGCGGGGGAATCCAAGAGACCCAGTACTTC	CASSLGGGIQETQYF
TRBD1	TRBV28	14	TRBJ1-1	-	TGTGCCAGCAGTTGGACAGGGCAGATCACTGAAGCTTTCTTT	CASSWTGQITEAFF
-	TRBV29-1	12	TRBJ1-2	few	TGCAGCGCCCACCAGAGAGCCTATGGCTACACCTTC	CSAHQRAYGYTF
-	TRBV18	14	TRBJ2-2	-	TGTGCCAGCTCACCAATCGGGGCTTCCGGGGAGCTGTTTTTT	CASSPIGASGELFF
-	TRBV11-2	13	TRBJ1-5	-	TGTGCCAGCGCAACGGTGGGCGAACAGCCCCAGCATTTT	CASATVGEQPQHF
-	TRBV12-3/TRBV12-4	11	TRBJ1-5	-	TGTGCCAGCAGTTCGTCTCAGCCCCAGCATTTT	CASSSSQPQHF
TRBD1	TRBV19	15	TRBJ2-2	-	TGTGCCACCAAGAGGACAGGGGGCCACACCGGGGAGCTGTTTTTT	CATKRTGGHTGELFF
-	TRBV6-6	14	TRBJ1-5	-	TGTGCCAGCAGTTACTCCCCGCACGGTCAGCCCCAGCATTTT	CASSYSPHGQPQHF
-	TRBV7-9	14	TRBJ1-6	few	TGTGCCAGCAGCTTAGCCTGGGGGAACTCACCCCTCCACTTT	CASSLAWGNSPLHF
-	TRBV11-3	16	TRBJ2-3	-	TGTGCCAGCAGCTCAGAGGGGATTTCTAGCACAGATACGCAGTATTTT	CASSSEGISSTDTQYF
-	TRBV4-1	12	TRBJ1-1	-	TGCGCCAGCAGCCAAGGTGGGATAGAAGCTTTCTTT	CASSQGGIEAFF
-	TRBV4-3	18	TRBJ2-1	-	TGCGCCAGCAGCCGGAACTTCATAGGGGGAAGCTCCTACAATGAGCAGTTCTTC	CASSRNFIGGSSYNEQFF
-	TRBV28	13	TRBJ1-1	few	TGTGCCAGCACTAGGCAGGGGATCACTGAAGCTTTCTTT	CASTRQGITEAFF
-	TRBV4-3	14	TRBJ2-5	many	TGCGCCAGCAGCCAAGGGGGCGGAGAAGAGACCCAGTACTTC	CASSQGGGEETQYF
TRBD1	TRBV4-1	12	TRBJ1-2	few	TGCGCCAGCAGGGACAGGGGCTATGGCTACACCTTC	CASRDRGYGYTF
-	TRBV5-1	13	TRBJ1-2	-	TGCGCCAGCAGCACGGGGGTCCTCTATGGCTACACCTTC	CASSTGVLYGYTF
-	TRBV6-6	17	TRBJ2-3	few	TGTGCCAGCAGTTACAGAGGTCAGGGCGGGCACACAGATACGCAGTATTTT	CASSYRGQGGHTDTQYF
-	TRBV10-3	13	TRBJ1-1	-	TGTGCCATCAGTATTCAGGGATGGTCTGAAGCTTTCTTT	CAISIQGWSEAFF
-	TRBV2	14	TRBJ2-3	many	TGTGCCAGCAGTGAGAGGGGCCACGCAGATACGCAGTATTTT	CASSERGHADTQYF
-	TRBV5-1	14	TRBJ2-1	few	TGTGCCAGCAGCTTAGAGGGGGGCTACAATGAGCAGTTCTTC	CASSLEGGYNEQFF
-	TRBV5-1	13	TRBJ2-4	-	TGCGCCAGCAGCTTGGCGGGGCGAGCCATTCAGTACTTC	CASSLAGRAIQYF
TRBD1	TRBV12-3/TRBV12-4	15	TRBJ2-7	few	TGTGCCAGCAGTTTAAGGACAGGGCCTACCTACGAGCAGTACTTC	CASSLRTGPTYEQYF
-	TRBV27	15	TRBJ1-5	few	TGTGCCAGCACCCCTGGCATGGGTTCTGGTCAGCCCCAGCATTTT	CASTPGMGSGQPQHF
-	TRBV4-1	18	TRBJ2-2	-	TGCGCCAGCAGCCAAGGTGGGCTTCGGGGGTTCCGTACCGGGGAGCTGTTTTTT	CASSQGGLRGFRTGELFF
-	TRBV15	13	TRBJ2-3	-	TGTGCCACTCGGGGATTTAGCACAGATACGCAGTATTTT	CATRGFSTDTQYF
TRBD1	TRBV4-1	13	TRBJ2-2	-	TGCGCCAGCAGCCACAGACAGGGGGAGAGGCTGTTTTTT	CASSHRQGERLFF
TRBD2	TRBV20-1	15	TRBJ2-3	-	TGCAGTGCCACAGGGCAGCGGGGGCTCACAGATACGCAGTATTTT	CSATGQRGLTDTQYF
-	TRBV20-1	13	TRBJ2-7	few	TGCAGTGCTAGGGAAGGGGGATCCTACGAGCAGTACTTC	CSAREGGSYEQYF
-	TRBV29-1	13	TRBJ2-1	many	TGCAGCGCTTCCCCCGCCAGCTACAATGAGCAGTTCTTC	CSASPASYNEQFF
TRBD1	TRBV7-2	15	TRBJ2-5	-	TGTGCCAGCAGCCGACAGGGTGGAGGTCTGGAGACCCAGTACTTC	CASSRQGGGLETQYF
-	TRBV29-1	11	TRBJ2-1	-	TGCAGCGTTGGCTCCCCCAATGAGCAGTTCTTC	CSVGSPNEQFF
-	TRBV7-9	11	TRBJ2-7	-	TGTGCCAGCAGCTTAGTAGCCGAGCAGTACTTC	CASSLVAEQYF
-	TRBV9	14	TRBJ2-2	-	TGTGCCAGCAGCCCCTTTTCGGGGACCGGGGAGCTGTTTTTT	CASSPFSGTGELFF
-	TRBV11-2	14	TRBJ1-1	-	TGTGCCAGCACCCGGACAGTGATGAACACTGAAGCTTTCTTT	CASTRTVMNTEAFF
TRBD2	TRBV12-3/TRBV12-4	15	TRBJ2-2	-	TGTGCCAGCAATTCCCGACTAGCGGGGACCGGGGAGCTGTTTTTT	CASNSRLAGTGELFF
TRBD1	TRBV7-2	14	TRBJ1-1	-	TGTGCCAGCGGACGGGACAGAAAGAACACTGAAGCTTTCTTT	CASGRDRKNTEAFF
TRBD1	TRBV5-1	14	TRBJ1-2	few	TGCGCCAGCAGCTATGGGGGGACAGGGGACGGCTACACCTTC	CASSYGGTGDGYTF